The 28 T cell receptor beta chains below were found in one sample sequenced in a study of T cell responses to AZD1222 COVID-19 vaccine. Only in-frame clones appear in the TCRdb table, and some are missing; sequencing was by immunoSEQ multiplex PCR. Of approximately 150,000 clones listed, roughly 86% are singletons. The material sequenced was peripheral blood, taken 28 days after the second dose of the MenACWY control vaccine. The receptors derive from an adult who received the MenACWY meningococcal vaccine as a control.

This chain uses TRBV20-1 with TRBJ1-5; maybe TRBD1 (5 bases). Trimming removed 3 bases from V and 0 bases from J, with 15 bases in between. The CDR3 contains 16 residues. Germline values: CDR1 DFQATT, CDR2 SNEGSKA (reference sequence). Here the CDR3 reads CSASSSRQNSNQPQHF. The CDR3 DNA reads TGCAGTGCTAGTTCTTCCCGACAGAATAGCAATCAGCCCCAGCATTTT.

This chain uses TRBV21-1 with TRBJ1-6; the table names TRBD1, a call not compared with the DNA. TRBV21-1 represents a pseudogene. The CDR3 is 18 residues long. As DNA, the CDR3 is TGTGCCAGCAGCAAAATATACCCCCGGCTGGGCAGGGGCTCACCCCTCCACTTT. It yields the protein CASSKIYPRLGRGSPLHF.

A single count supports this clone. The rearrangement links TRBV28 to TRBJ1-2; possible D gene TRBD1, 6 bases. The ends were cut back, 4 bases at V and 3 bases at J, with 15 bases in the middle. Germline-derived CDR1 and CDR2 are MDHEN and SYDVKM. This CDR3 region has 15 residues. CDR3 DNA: TGTGCCAGCAGTTCCTCACAACCAGGGGACTATGGCTACACCTTC. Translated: CASSSSQPGDYGYTF.

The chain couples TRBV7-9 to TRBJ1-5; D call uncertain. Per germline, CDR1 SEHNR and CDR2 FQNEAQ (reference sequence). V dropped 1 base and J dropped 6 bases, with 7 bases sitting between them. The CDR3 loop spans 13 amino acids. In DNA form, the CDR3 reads TGTGCCAGCAGCTTAGAGTCGGGTCAGCCCCAGCATTTT. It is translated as CASSLESGQPQHF. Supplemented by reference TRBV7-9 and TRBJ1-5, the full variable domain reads DTGVSQNPRHKITKRGQNVTFRCDPISEHNRLYWYRQTLGQGPEFLTYFQNEAQLEKSRLLSDRFSAERPKGSFSTLEIQRTEQGDSAMYLCASSLESGQPQHFGDGTRLSIL.

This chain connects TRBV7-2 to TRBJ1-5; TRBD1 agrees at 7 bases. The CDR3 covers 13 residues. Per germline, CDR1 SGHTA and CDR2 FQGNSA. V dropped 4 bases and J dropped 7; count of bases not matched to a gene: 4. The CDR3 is CASSSQGSQPQHF. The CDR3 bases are TGTGCCAGCAGCTCACAGGGGTCGCAGCCCCAGCATTTT.

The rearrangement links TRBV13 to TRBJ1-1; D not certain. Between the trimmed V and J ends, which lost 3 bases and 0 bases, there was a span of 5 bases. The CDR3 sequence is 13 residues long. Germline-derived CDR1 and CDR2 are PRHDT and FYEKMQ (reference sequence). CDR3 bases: TGTGCCAGCAGCTTTCATATGAACACTGAAGCTTTCTTT. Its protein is CASSFHMNTEAFF.

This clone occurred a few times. CDR3 sequence: CASSFSGSESGQYF. For the CDR3, the DNA is TGCGCCAGCAGCTTTTCCGGGAGTGAATCCGGGCAGTACTTC. This chain joins TRBV5-1 and TRBJ2-7; D possibly corresponds to TRBD2 (6 bases). This CDR3 region has 14 residues. Trimming pared 2 bases from V and 9 bases from J, leaving 18 bases between. The germline gives CDR1 SGHRS, CDR2 YFSETQ.

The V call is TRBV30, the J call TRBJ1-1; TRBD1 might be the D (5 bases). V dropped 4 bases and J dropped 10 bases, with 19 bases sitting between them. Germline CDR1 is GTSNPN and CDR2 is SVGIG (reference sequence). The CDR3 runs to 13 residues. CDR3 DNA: TGTGCCTGGAACCTAAATCGGGGACGTGGAGCTTTCTTT. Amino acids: CAWNLNRGRGAFF.

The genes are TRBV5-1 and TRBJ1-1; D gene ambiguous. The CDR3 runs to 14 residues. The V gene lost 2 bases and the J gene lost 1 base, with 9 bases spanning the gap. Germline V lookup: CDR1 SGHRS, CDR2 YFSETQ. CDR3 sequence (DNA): TGCGCCAGCAGCTTCAATAACGGGAACACTGAAGCTTTCTTT. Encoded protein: CASSFNNGNTEAFF.

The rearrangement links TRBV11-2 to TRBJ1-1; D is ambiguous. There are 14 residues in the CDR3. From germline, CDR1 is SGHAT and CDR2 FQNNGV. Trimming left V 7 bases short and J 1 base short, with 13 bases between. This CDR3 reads CASTPRPGNTEAFF. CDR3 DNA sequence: TGTGCCAGCACCCCCAGGCCGGGGAACACTGAAGCTTTCTTT. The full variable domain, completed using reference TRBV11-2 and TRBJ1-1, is EAGVAQSPRYKIIEKRQSVAFWCNPISGHATLYWYQQILGQGPKLLIQFQNNGVVDDSQLPKDRFSAERLKGVDSTLKIQPAKLEDSAVYLCASTPRPGNTEAFFGQGTRLTVV.

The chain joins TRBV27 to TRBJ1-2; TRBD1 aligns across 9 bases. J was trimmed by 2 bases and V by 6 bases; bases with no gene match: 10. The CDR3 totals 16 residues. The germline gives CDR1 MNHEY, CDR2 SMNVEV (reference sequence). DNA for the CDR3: TGTGCCAGCAGGAAAGAGGGGACAGGGATCAACTATGGCTACACCTTC. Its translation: CASRKEGTGINYGYTF.

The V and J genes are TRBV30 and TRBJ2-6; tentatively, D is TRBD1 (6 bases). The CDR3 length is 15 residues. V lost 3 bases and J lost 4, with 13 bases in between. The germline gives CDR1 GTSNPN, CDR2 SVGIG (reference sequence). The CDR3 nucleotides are TGTGCCTGGAGCAGGGGTACCCAAGGGGCCAACGTCCTGACTTTC. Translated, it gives CAWSRGTQGANVLTF. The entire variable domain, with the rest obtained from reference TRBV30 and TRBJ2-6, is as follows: SQTIHQWPATLVQPVGSPLSLECTVEGTSNPNLYWYRQAAGRGLQLLFYSVGIGQISSEVPQNLSASRPQDRQFILSSKKLLLSDSGFYLCAWSRGTQGANVLTFGAGSRLTVL.

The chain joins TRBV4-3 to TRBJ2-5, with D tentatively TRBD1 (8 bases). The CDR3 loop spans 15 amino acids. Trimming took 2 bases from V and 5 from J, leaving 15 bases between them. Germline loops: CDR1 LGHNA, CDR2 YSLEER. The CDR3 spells CASSQRTGRDETQYF. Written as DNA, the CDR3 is TGCGCCAGCAGCCAAAGGACAGGGAGGGACGAGACCCAGTACTTC.

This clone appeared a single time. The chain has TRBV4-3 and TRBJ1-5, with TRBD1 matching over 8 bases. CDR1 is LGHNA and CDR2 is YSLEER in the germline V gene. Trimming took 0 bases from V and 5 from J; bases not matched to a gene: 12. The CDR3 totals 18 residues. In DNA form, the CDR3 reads TGCGCCAGCAGCCAAGATCTTTTCGGACAGGGCGGGGATCAGCCCCAGCATTTT. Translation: CASSQDLFGQGGDQPQHF.

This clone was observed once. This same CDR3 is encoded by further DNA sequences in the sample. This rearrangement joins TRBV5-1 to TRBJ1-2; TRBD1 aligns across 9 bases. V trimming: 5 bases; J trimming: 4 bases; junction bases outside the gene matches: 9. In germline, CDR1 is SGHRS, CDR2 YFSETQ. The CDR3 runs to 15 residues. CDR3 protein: CASSLRTGESYGYTF. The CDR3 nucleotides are TGCGCCAGCAGTTTACGGACAGGGGAGAGCTATGGCTACACCTTC. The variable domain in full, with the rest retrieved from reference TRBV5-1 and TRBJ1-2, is KAGVTQTPRYLIKTRGQQVTLSCSPISGHRSVSWYQQTPGQGLQFLFEYFSETQRNKGNFPGRFSGRQFSNSRSEMNVSTLELGDSALYLCASSLRTGESYGYTFGSGTRLTVV.

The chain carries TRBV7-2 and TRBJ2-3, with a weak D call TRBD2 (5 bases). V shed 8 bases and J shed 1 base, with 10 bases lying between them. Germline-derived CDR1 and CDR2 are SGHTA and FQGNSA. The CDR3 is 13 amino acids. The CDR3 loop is CASRDPGTDTQYF. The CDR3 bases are TGTGCCAGCCGGGATCCCGGCACAGATACGCAGTATTTT.

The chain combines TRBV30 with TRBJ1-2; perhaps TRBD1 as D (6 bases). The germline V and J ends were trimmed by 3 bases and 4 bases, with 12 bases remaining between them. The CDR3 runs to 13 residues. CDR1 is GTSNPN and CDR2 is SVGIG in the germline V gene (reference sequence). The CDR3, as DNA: TGTGCCTGGAGCCACCAGGGGTCCTATGGCTACACCTTC. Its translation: CAWSHQGSYGYTF.

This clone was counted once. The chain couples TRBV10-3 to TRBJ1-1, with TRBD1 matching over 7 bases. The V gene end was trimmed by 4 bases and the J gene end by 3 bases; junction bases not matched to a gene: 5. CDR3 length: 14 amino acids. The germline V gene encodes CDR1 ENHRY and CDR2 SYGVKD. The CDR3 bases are TGTGCCATCAGTGCGGGACAGAGGCACACTGAAGCTTTCTTT. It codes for CAISAGQRHTEAFF.

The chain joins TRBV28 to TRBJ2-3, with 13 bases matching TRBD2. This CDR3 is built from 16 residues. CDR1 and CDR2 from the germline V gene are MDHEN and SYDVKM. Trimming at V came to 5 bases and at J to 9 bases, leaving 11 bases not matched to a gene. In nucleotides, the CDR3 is TGTGCCAGCAGTCCCATCCTACGACTAGCGGGAGGAACGCAGTATTTT. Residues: CASSPILRLAGGTQYF.

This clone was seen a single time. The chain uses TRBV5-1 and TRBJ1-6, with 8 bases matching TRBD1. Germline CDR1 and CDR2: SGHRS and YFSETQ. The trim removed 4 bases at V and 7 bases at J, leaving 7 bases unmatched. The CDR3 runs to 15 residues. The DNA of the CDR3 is TGCGCCAGCAGCGGCAGGACAGGGAGGAATTCACCCCTCCACTTT. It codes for CASSGRTGRNSPLHF.

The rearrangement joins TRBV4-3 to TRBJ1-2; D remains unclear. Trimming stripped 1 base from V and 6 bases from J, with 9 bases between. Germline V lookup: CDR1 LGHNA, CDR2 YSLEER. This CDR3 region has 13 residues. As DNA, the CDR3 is TGCGCCAGCAGCCAAGGGACGCGAAATGGCTACACCTTC. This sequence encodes CASSQGTRNGYTF.

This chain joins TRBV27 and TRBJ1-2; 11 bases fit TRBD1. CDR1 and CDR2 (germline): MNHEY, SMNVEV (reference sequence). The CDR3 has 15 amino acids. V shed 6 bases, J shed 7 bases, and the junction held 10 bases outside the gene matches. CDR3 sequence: CASSRPGQGVSGYTF. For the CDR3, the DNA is TGTGCCAGCAGCCGCCCGGGACAGGGGGTATCTGGCTACACCTTC.

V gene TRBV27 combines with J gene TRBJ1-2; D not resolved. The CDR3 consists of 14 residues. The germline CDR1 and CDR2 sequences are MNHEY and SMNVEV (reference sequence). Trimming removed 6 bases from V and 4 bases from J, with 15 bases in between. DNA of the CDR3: TGTGCCAGCAGCCCTTTACTATCGCTCTATGGCTACACCTTC. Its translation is CASSPLLSLYGYTF.

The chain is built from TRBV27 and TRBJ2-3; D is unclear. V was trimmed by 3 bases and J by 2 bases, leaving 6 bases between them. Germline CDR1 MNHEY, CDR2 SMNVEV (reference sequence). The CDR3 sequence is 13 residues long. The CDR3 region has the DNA TGTGCCAGCAGTTTGGCTGTCACAGATACGCAGTATTTT. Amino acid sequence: CASSLAVTDTQYF.

The CDR3 DNA is TGTGCCAGCAGCCCGTTTTCCCGCCAGTCTGAAGCTTTCTTT. Translation: CASSPFSRQSEAFF. The chain couples TRBV3-1 (or the pseudogene TRBV3-2) to TRBJ1-1; D not certain. Germline V gene data show CDR1 as LGHDT and CDR2 as YNNKEL (reference sequence). V was clipped by 4 bases and J by 6 bases, with 15 bases between them. The CDR3 contains 14 residues.

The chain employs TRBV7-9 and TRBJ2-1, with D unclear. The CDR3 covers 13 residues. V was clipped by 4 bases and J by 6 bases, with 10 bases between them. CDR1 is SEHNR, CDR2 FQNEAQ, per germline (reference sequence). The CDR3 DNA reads TGTGCCAGCAGCTACACGGCCCTCAATGAGCAGTTCTTC. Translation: CASSYTALNEQFF.

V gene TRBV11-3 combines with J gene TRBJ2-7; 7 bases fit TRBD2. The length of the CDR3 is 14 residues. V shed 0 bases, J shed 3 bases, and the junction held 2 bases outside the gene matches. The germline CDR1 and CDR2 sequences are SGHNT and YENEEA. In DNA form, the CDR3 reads TGTGCCAGCAGCTTAGATACTAGCGTCTACGAGCAGTACTTC. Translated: CASSLDTSVYEQYF.

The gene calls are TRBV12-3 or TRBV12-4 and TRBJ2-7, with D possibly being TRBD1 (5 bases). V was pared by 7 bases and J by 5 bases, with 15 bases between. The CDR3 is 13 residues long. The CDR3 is CASTRTREHEQYF. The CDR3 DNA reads TGTGCCAGCACCCGAACCAGGGAACACGAGCAGTACTTC.